This TCR beta chain was captured by sequencing in a study of T cell responses to AZD1222 COVID-19 vaccine. The CDR3 sequence is 13 residues long. The ends lost 7 bases at V and 8 bases at J; junction bases unmatched: 5. CDR1 and CDR2 (germline): SNHLY, FYNNEI. Measured with immunoSEQ multiplex PCR; TCRdb has only the in-frame clones, and not every one. The data show some 64,000 clones, 87% seen once. The starting material was peripheral blood, obtained on day 0 of AZD1222 vaccination. The rearrangement uses TRBV2 and TRBJ1-4; TRBD1 aligns across 9 bases. This clonotype originated in an adult in good health. CDR3 nucleotide sequence: TGTGCCAGCACCAGGACAGGGGACGAAAAACTGTTTTTT. Translated, it gives CASTRTGDEKLFF.